The TCR beta chain under discussion was sequenced for a study of T cells after yellow fever vaccination. Overall study context: In the case of low-cell-number fractions, SMART-Seq v4 Ultra Low Input was used for preparation.

5'RACE template switching added a universal primer site and UMIs to TCR cDNA. MiXCR was run by TCRdb on the 5' RACE reads, yielding one entry per CDR3 protein. The sample includes 35,000 to 55,000 distinct CDR3 sequences, about 7% of them seen just once. This clonotype was picked up many times. The germline CDR1 and CDR2 sequences are MNHEY and SMNVEV (reference sequence). The junction had 3 bases not matched to a gene; V was cut back by 5 bases and J by 0 bases. The CDR3 loop spans 15 amino acids. Overall study results and limits: Some clonotypes, a small share, were shared between CD4 and CD8 compartments. A faster peak, day 5 versus 15, was reached by the weaker secondary response.

This sequence joins TRBV27 and TRBJ2-1, with TRBD2 identical over 8 bases. This specimen consisted of CD8+ T cells not binding an NS4B(214-222) dextramer, sorted from PBMCs, obtained 45 days after the yellow fever booster vaccination. The receptor was derived from a man aged 25-45 years who received the YFV17D yellow fever vaccine. The CDR3 reads CASSLSGSSYNEQFF. As DNA, the CDR3 is TGTGCCAGCAGTCTGAGCGGGAGCTCCTACAATGAGCAGTTCTTC.